Presented here are 2 T cell receptor beta chains from one specimen sequenced in a study of radiation and T cells in renal cell carcinoma. The method was immunoSEQ multiplex PCR; TCRdb's version includes in-frame clones alone and lacks a portion of them. Of tens of thousands of clones in the sample, 65% to 90% were seen once. Time point denoted: blood 2 weeks post-SBRT. Noted treatment: 15 Gy SBRT to primary tumor, nephrectomy 4 weeks later. The material was blood, obtained from a patient whose treatment included radiotherapy and nephrectomy. The receptors stem from a woman aged 50 to 65 with renal cell carcinoma.

The sample holds a few counts of this clone. This chain joins TRBV5-1 and TRBJ1-5; 7 nucleotides agree with TRBD1. The V and J ends lost 4 bases and 5 bases, in that order; junction bases with no gene match: 3. Looked up from germline, CDR1 is SGHRS and CDR2 is YFSETQ. The CDR3 consists of 13 residues. The CDR3 bases are TGCGCCAGCAGCCAAACAGGGGATCAGCCCCAGCATTTT. This sequence encodes CASSQTGDQPQHF.

The rearrangement uses TRBV28 and TRBJ1-5, with a possible D match to TRBD1 (6 bases). V lost 6 bases and J 6 bases, leaving 18 bases between the germline ends. CDR1 and CDR2 (germline): MDHEN, SYDVKM. The CDR3 is made up of 15 amino acids. CDR3 residues: CASSSSGTQTQPQHF. The CDR3 DNA reads as TGTGCCAGCAGCTCTTCCGGGACACAGACTCAGCCCCAGCATTTT.